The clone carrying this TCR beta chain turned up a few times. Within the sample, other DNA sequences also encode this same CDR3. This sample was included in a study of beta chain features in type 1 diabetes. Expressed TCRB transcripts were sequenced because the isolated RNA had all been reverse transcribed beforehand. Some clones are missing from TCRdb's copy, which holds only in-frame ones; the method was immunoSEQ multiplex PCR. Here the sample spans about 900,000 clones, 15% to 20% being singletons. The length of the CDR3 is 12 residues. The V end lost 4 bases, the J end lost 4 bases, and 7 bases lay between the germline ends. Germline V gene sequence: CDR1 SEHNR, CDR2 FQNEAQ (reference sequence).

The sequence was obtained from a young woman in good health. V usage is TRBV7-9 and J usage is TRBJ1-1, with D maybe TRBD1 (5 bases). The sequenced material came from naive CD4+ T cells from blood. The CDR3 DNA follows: TGTGCCAGCAGCTCTAGGGGCACTGAAGCTTTCTTT. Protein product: CASSSRGTEAFF.